This is a list of T cell receptor beta chains from one sample in a study of cytotoxic CD8 clonotypes in ibrutinib-treated CLL. Libraries were prepared by immunoSEQ multiplex PCR; TCRdb keeps only in-frame clonotypes and omits some of them. The sample records about 97,000 clones, more than 75% being singletons. Source: PBMCs, taken after 12 months of ibrutinib treatment. Receptors were obtained from a human donor with chronic lymphocytic leukemia. Each CDR3 is given with its conserved first and last residue. The D gene is left open where the match is weak. Size is omitted from some rows. Given values are once, few, many or a class for expanded clones.

>TRBV9|TRBJ1-6|-|-
CASSAYRSSPLHF
TGTGCCAGCAGCGCCTACAGGTCTTCACCCCTCCACTTT
>TRBV6-6|TRBJ2-7|-|-
CASSNTGEGEYF
TGTGCCAGCAGTAACACAGGAGAGGGCGAGTACTTC
>TRBV29-1|TRBJ2-3|-|-
CSVLGAAYSTDTQYF
TGCAGCGTCTTGGGGGCAGCTTATAGCACAGATACGCAGTATTTT
>TRBV18|TRBJ2-7|TRBD1|-
CASSPDGTGGRYEQYF
TGTGCCAGCTCACCAGACGGGACAGGGGGCAGGTACGAGCAGTACTTC
>TRBV9|TRBJ2-3|TRBD2|-
CASGSGLVTDTQYF
TGTGCCAGCGGCTCCGGACTAGTCACAGATACGCAGTATTTT
>TRBV7-6|TRBJ1-3|TRBD1|few
CASSPTGEAGNTIYF
TGTGCCAGCAGCCCAACAGGGGAGGCTGGAAACACCATATATTTT
>TRBV11-2|TRBJ2-7|-|-
CASSLAGESEQYF
TGTGCCAGCAGCTTAGCCGGGGAGAGCGAGCAGTACTTC
>TRBV7-2|TRBJ1-5|TRBD1|-
CASSLDRVNQPQHF
TGTGCCAGCAGCCTCGACAGGGTGAATCAGCCCCAGCATTTT
>TRBV5-1|TRBJ2-6|-|-
CASSSLSGGSGANVLTF
TGCGCCAGCAGCTCCCTCAGTGGGGGCTCTGGGGCCAACGTCCTGACTTTC
>TRBV21-1|TRBJ1-2|-|once
CASSKTSSGFGGYTF
TGTGCCAGCAGCAAGACCTCCTCGGGGTTCGGGGGCTACACCTTC
>TRBV5-1|TRBJ1-6|-|-
CASSLGGNIDSPLHF
TGCGCCAGCAGCTTGGGAGGGAACATTGATTCACCCCTCCACTTT
>TRBV7-3|TRBJ2-3|TRBD2|-
CASRGGLPSDTQYF
TGTGCCTCTCGGGGGGGACTCCCATCGGATACGCAGTATTTT
>TRBV7-9|TRBJ1-2|TRBD1|-
CASSTLTGDGYTF
TGTGCCAGCAGCACCTTGACAGGGGATGGCTACACCTTC
>TRBV19|TRBJ1-2|-|few
CASSINREGGYTF
TGTGCCAGTAGTATCAACAGGGAGGGTGGCTACACCTTC
>TRBV6-1|TRBJ2-1|TRBD2|-
CASSEWIGTAGGPPGSEQFF
TGTGCCAGCAGTGAATGGATCGGTACAGCGGGGGGGCCTCCTGGCAGCGAGCAGTTCTTC
>TRBV5-4|TRBJ2-7|TRBD2|once
CASSFPSGGKTYEQYF
TGTGCCAGCAGCTTTCCGAGCGGGGGAAAAACCTACGAGCAGTACTTC
>TRBV5-1|TRBJ1-2|TRBD1|few
CASSLEDRASHGYTF
TGCGCCAGCAGCTTGGAAGACAGGGCTTCCCATGGCTACACCTTC
>TRBV18|TRBJ2-1|TRBD2|-
CASSPYTSGSYNEQFF
TGTGCCAGCTCTCCTTACACTAGCGGGAGTTACAATGAGCAGTTCTTC
>TRBV30|TRBJ2-7|TRBD2|-
CAWSRLAGGYEQYF
TGTGCCTGGAGTAGACTAGCGGGGGGGTACGAGCAGTACTTC
>TRBV27|TRBJ1-5|-|-
CASSPARGNQPQHF
TGTGCCAGCAGTCCGGCTCGAGGCAATCAGCCCCAGCATTTT
>TRBV7-9|TRBJ1-1|-|-
CASSLGGTLPEAFF
TGTGCCAGCAGCTTAGGGGGGACGCTCCCCGAGGCTTTCTTT
>TRBV19|TRBJ2-3|-|-
CASSPPDRYTDTQYF
TGTGCCAGTTCGCCTCCGGACAGATACACAGATACGCAGTATTTT
>TRBV7-9|TRBJ1-1|-|-
CASSPGPGGLNTEAFF
TGTGCCAGCAGCCCCGGCCCCGGGGGCCTGAACACTGAAGCTTTCTTT
>TRBV7-3|TRBJ2-3|TRBD2|-
CASSTLAGGTDTQYF
TGTGCCAGCAGCACACTAGCGGGGGGTACGGATACGCAGTATTTT
>TRBV5-1|TRBJ1-4|TRBD1|once
CASSFGTGGNEKLFF
TGCGCCAGCAGCTTCGGGACAGGGGGTAATGAAAAACTGTTTTTT
>TRBV2|TRBJ2-6|-|few
CASSSRSGAGANVLTF
TGTGCCAGCAGTTCAAGGTCAGGGGCCGGGGCCAACGTCCTGACTTTC
>TRBV5-1|TRBJ2-7|-|-
CASRPTSAYEQYF
TGCGCCAGCAGACCGACTTCAGCCTACGAGCAGTACTTC
>TRBV5-1|TRBJ2-5|TRBD2|-
CASSLFSGNQETQYF
TGCGCCAGCAGCTTGTTTAGCGGGAACCAAGAGACCCAGTACTTC